These 32 T cell receptor beta chains were all obtained from the same sample, sequenced in a study of identical twins. MiXCR, run by TCRdb on the 5' RACE reads, gives a single entry per CDR3 protein. The sample records about 550,000 distinct CDR3 sequences, 20% to 25% being singletons. The sample was also linked to a second study, of yellow fever vaccine responses in identical twins.

The sample was CD4+ T cells sorted from blood. The origin of the receptors is a woman aged 18-29 years in good health.

This clonotype was counted a few times. The V and J genes are TRBV11-2 and TRBJ2-3; 12 bases match TRBD2. This CDR3 is 15 amino acids long. Trimming took 5 bases from V and 6 from J; bases not matched to a gene: 6. Per the germline V gene, CDR1 is SGHAT and CDR2 is FQNNGV. In DNA form, the CDR3 reads TGTGCCAGCAGCGCCCTAGCGGGGGGGGCCGATACGCAGTATTTT. It codes for CASSALAGGADTQYF.

The chain combines TRBV20-1 with TRBJ2-7, with a weak D call TRBD1 (5 bases). The germline V gene encodes CDR1 DFQATT and CDR2 SNEGSKA (reference sequence). This CDR3 is 12 amino acids long. V lost 6 bases and J lost 1, with 10 bases in between. CDR3 nucleotides: TGCAGTGCCCAGGGTCCTTCCTACGAGCAGTACTTC. Amino acid sequence: CSAQGPSYEQYF.

This clonotype appeared a single time. This rearrangement joins TRBV5-4 to TRBJ1-1, with D hard to call. This CDR3 has 14 residues. Trimming took off 0 bases at V and 3 bases at J, with 9 bases between the two ends. CDR1 is SGHNT and CDR2 is YYREEE in the germline V gene (reference sequence). The CDR3, as DNA: TGTGCCAGCAGCTTGGCCGTTCAGGACACTGAAGCTTTCTTT. Protein sequence: CASSLAVQDTEAFF.

The V and J genes are TRBV7-2 and TRBJ1-1, with 7 bases matching TRBD1. CDR3 length: 14 residues. Unmatched junction bases numbered 14, after V lost 7 bases and J lost 9 bases. CDR1 is SGHTA and CDR2 is FQGNSA in the germline V gene. This CDR3 is CASTPRAGGYQAFF. The CDR3, as DNA: TGTGCCAGCACCCCGCGGGCAGGGGGGTACCAAGCTTTCTTT.

The table lists this clonotype with a few counts. The chain links TRBV3-1 to TRBJ2-1; 9 positions agree with TRBD2. Germline CDR1 reads LGHDT; CDR2 reads YNNKEL (reference sequence). This CDR3 has 15 amino acids. Trimming removed 4 bases from V and 5 bases from J; junction bases left unmatched: 6. Here the CDR3 reads CASSLGGTSHNEQFF. The CDR3 coding sequence is TGTGCCAGCAGCCTAGGAGGGACTAGCCACAATGAGCAGTTCTTC.

CDR3 in DNA: TGTGCCAGCAGTTTTCGGTCCTCTGGAAACACCATATATTTT. Protein: CASSFRSSGNTIYF. V usage is TRBV12-3 or TRBV12-4 and J usage is TRBJ1-3; D not resolved. Trimming removed 3 bases at V and 0 bases at J, with 6 bases between. The CDR3 is made up of 14 amino acids.

The CDR3 sequence is CSAAGWSGGLGEQYV. In DNA form, the CDR3 reads TGCAGTGCCGCCGGGTGGAGCGGGGGCCTAGGGGAGCAGTACGTC. The V gene is TRBV20-1, the J gene TRBJ2-7; 8 bases are a match to TRBD2. The CDR3 is 15 amino acids. CDR1 and CDR2 from the germline V gene are DFQATT and SNEGSKA (reference sequence). Trimming at V came to 6 bases and at J to 7 bases, leaving 17 bases not matched to a gene.

The chain is built from TRBV28 and TRBJ2-7; possibly TRBD2 for D (6 bases). Germline V lookup: CDR1 MDHEN, CDR2 SYDVKM. CDR3 length equals 15 residues. Trimming removed 5 bases from V and 7 bases from J, with 21 bases in between. CDR3 nucleotides: TGTGCCAGCAGTATGAACGCGGGACCCCTGGGGGAGCAGTACTTC. Amino acids: CASSMNAGPLGEQYF.

The CDR3 sequence: CASSVTNTGELFF. The CDR3 DNA reads as TGTGCCAGCAGCGTGACTAACACCGGGGAGCTGTTTTTT. The chain has TRBV9 and TRBJ2-2; D unresolved. This CDR3 region has 13 residues. Trimming took 2 bases from V and 2 from J, leaving 4 bases between them. Per the germline V gene, CDR1 is SGDLS and CDR2 is YYNGEE.

This clonotype occurred many times. An end of the junction differs from the germline gene, which may be a read error. The chain has TRBV5-1 and TRBJ2-7; 14 bases fit TRBD2. CDR1 is SGHRS and CDR2 is YFSETQ in the germline V gene. The CDR3 runs 15 residues. The DNA of the CDR3 is TGTGCCAGCAGCCTCGGGACTAGCGGGAGTTACGAGCAGTACTTC. The encoded protein is CASSLGTSGSYEQYF.

This clonotype has a count of ten or more. This chain connects TRBV12-3 or TRBV12-4 to TRBJ2-1, with TRBD1 identical over 8 bases. The ends lost 3 bases at V and 4 bases at J; junction bases unmatched: 5. The CDR3 has 15 residues. The CDR3 sequence is CASSLGTGLYNEQFF. For the CDR3, the DNA is TGTGCCAGCAGTTTGGGGACAGGTTTGTACAATGAGCAGTTCTTC.

This clonotype was seen only a few times. The chain couples TRBV5-1 to TRBJ1-4; no clear D. The germline V and J ends were trimmed by 0 bases and 5 bases, with 17 bases remaining between them. Germline V gene sequence: CDR1 SGHRS, CDR2 YFSETQ. This CDR3 has 17 amino acids. The CDR3 nucleotides read TGCGCCAGCAGCTTGGGTCTCGCAGCTTTTGGAAATGAAAAACTGTTTTTT. This codes for CASSLGLAAFGNEKLFF.

This clonotype has more than one count but fewer than ten. This sequence joins TRBV20-1 and TRBJ2-1; possibly TRBD2 for D (6 bases). Germline V gene lookup returns CDR1 DFQATT and CDR2 SNEGSKA (reference sequence). Trimming took off 3 bases at V and 7 bases at J, with 16 bases between the two ends. The CDR3 length is 14 residues. Written as DNA, the CDR3 is TGCAGTGCTAGTCGGAGGGAGAAGAGGAATGAGCAGTTCTTC. Amino acid sequence: CSASRREKRNEQFF.

This clonotype was seen only a few times. V is TRBV10-3 and J is TRBJ2-1; 9 positions match TRBD2. Trimming took 10 bases from V and 9 from J; bases not matched to a gene: 13. CDR3 length: 14 residues. Germline V gene lookup returns CDR1 ENHRY and CDR2 SYGVKD. The CDR3 DNA is TGTGCCAGCGTCTCGCGGGAGGGCCTGGGTGAGCAGTTCTTC. It encodes CASVSREGLGEQFF.

This clonotype has only a few counts. The chain uses TRBV12-3 or TRBV12-4 and TRBJ2-5; TRBD2 agrees at 7 bases. Unmatched junction bases numbered 8, after V lost 6 bases and J lost 7 bases. The CDR3 has 13 residues. The CDR3 nucleotides read TGTGCCAGCAGCCTCACTAGCGAGAGGACCCAGTACTTC. Translating gives CASSLTSERTQYF.

This clonotype was seen a handful of times. The V gene is TRBV27, the J gene TRBJ2-3; 8 nucleotides align to TRBD2. Germline V gives CDR1 MNHEY, CDR2 SMNVEV (reference sequence). V gave up 5 bases and J gave up 2 bases; unmatched junction bases: 9. This CDR3 comprises 16 residues. The CDR3 DNA sequence: TGTGCCAGCAGTAGCGGGAGTTACCCACACACAGATACGCAGTATTTT. Its protein is CASSSGSYPHTDTQYF.

The rearrangement joins TRBV2 to TRBJ1-5; possibly TRBD1 for D (6 bases). CDR1 is SNHLY and CDR2 is FYNNEI in the germline V gene. Trimming took off 7 bases at V and 6 bases at J, with 13 bases between the two ends. This CDR3 has 13 amino acids. The CDR3 protein is CASNREPGQPQHF. As DNA, the CDR3 is TGTGCCAGCAACAGGGAGCCCGGTCAGCCCCAGCATTTT.

This clonotype was observed many times. This chain links TRBV4-1 with TRBJ2-1; TRBD2 might be the D (5 bases). Trimming shortened V by 1 base and J by 0 bases, and 16 bases separated the two germline ends. The CDR3 has 18 residues. CDR1 and CDR2 from the germline V gene are MGHRA and YSYEKL. The CDR3, as DNA: TGCGCCAGCAGCCAAGCACGATTGCGGGCCTACTCCTACAATGAGCAGTTCTTC. Translating it yields CASSQARLRAYSYNEQFF.

The rearrangement uses TRBV12-3 or TRBV12-4 and TRBJ2-1; a possible D gene is TRBD2 (6 bases). Trimming left V 6 bases short and J 9 bases short, with 18 bases between. The CDR3 consists of 14 residues. The CDR3 DNA reads as TGTGCCAGCAGCCATTCTATACGGAGGGGTGAGCAGTTCTTC. Translating it yields CASSHSIRRGEQFF.

The chain uses TRBV19 and TRBJ2-3; D perhaps matches TRBD1 (7 bases). CDR1 and CDR2 from the germline V gene are LNHDA and SQIVND (reference sequence). The CDR3 sequence is 14 residues long. V gave up 2 bases and J gave up 6 bases, with 12 bases separating them. The CDR3 is CASSIQGGKDTQYF. In DNA, the CDR3 is TGTGCCAGTAGTATACAGGGGGGTAAGGATACGCAGTATTTT.

The V and J genes are TRBV10-3 and TRBJ2-1, with a weak D call TRBD2 (6 bases). V lost 0 bases and J lost 9, with 15 bases in between. The CDR3 runs 15 residues. Germline V CDR1 and CDR2: ENHRY, SYGVKD. The CDR3 bases are TGTGCCATCAGTGAGTCGAGAGGAGGGGTCGGTGAGCAGTTCTTC. This gives the protein CAISESRGGVGEQFF.

The chain couples TRBV4-1 to TRBJ1-1; D call uncertain. The CDR3 has 16 residues. CDR1 MGHRA and CDR2 YSYEKL come from the germline V gene. V was cut by 1 base and J by 0 bases, with 12 bases left in between. The CDR3 protein is CASSQGLDGLNTEAFF. CDR3 sequence (DNA): TGCGCCAGCAGCCAAGGTTTGGACGGCCTGAACACTGAAGCTTTCTTT.

This chain connects TRBV5-1 to TRBJ2-2, with 8 bases that match TRBD1. CDR1 is SGHRS and CDR2 is YFSETQ in the germline V gene. The V segment lost 4 bases and the J segment 3 bases; nucleotides outside the gene matches: 5. There are 15 residues in the CDR3. The CDR3 reads CASSVQGVDTGELFF. Here the CDR3 DNA reads TGCGCCAGCAGCGTACAGGGGGTTGACACCGGGGAGCTGTTTTTT.

The chain uses TRBV12-3 or TRBV12-4 and TRBJ2-1; D remains ambiguous. The germline V and J ends were trimmed by 3 bases and 6 bases, with 6 bases remaining between them. This CDR3 has 12 residues. DNA of the CDR3: TGTGCCAGCAGTTTTTTAGGCAATGAGCAGTTCTTC. Its protein is CASSFLGNEQFF.

The CDR3 sequence: CASSRDKARGYTF. The DNA for the CDR3 is TGTGCCAGCAGCCGGGACAAGGCCCGTGGCTACACCTTC. The V gene is TRBV3-1, the J gene TRBJ1-2; tentative D call: TRBD1 (6 bases). This CDR3 region has 13 residues. The V end lost 4 bases, the J end lost 7 bases, and 13 bases lay between the germline ends. In germline, CDR1 is LGHDT, CDR2 YNNKEL (reference sequence).

The chain joins TRBV27 to TRBJ2-1; TRBD2 aligns across 7 bases. V lost 3 bases, J lost 0 bases, and 5 bases stayed unmatched. CDR1 is MNHEY and CDR2 is SMNVEV in the germline V gene (reference sequence). The CDR3 has 16 amino acids. CDR3 region: CASSFGGSNSYNEQFF. The CDR3 DNA reads as TGTGCCAGCAGTTTTGGCGGGAGTAACTCCTACAATGAGCAGTTCTTC.

The chain joins TRBV20-1 to TRBJ2-1; 8 positions agree with TRBD1. V dropped 1 base and J dropped 4; count of bases not matched to a gene: 9. The CDR3 totals 16 residues. Germline V gene sequence: CDR1 DFQATT, CDR2 SNEGSKA (reference sequence). The CDR3 DNA sequence: TGCAGTGCTAGAGCTACCGGGACAGGAGCATACAATGAGCAGTTCTTC. The encoded protein is CSARATGTGAYNEQFF.

This clonotype turned up a few times. The V and J genes are TRBV4-1 and TRBJ2-4; no firm D call. The CDR3 totals 15 residues. V lost 4 bases, J lost 3 bases, and 13 bases lay in between. Germline V CDR1 and CDR2: MGHRA, YSYEKL. CDR3 sequence: CASSPTVLIKNIQYF. The CDR3 DNA reads as TGCGCCAGCAGCCCGACCGTTTTGATCAAAAACATTCAGTACTTC.

This clonotype was seen more than once but under ten times. The chain links TRBV18 to TRBJ2-1, with 8 bases aligning to TRBD2. The germline V gene has CDR1 KGHSH and CDR2 LQKENI. V lost 0 bases to trimming and J lost 6 bases; unmatched junction nucleotides: 7. The CDR3 is 16 amino acids. CDR3 in amino acids: CASSPPGELAGNEQFF. The CDR3 region has the DNA TGTGCCAGCTCACCACCGGGGGAGCTAGCGGGCAATGAGCAGTTCTTC.

The sample holds one count of this clonotype. This chain uses TRBV6-4 with TRBJ2-1; D is undetermined. Germline V gene sequence: CDR1 MRHNA, CDR2 SNTAGT. The germline V and J ends were trimmed by 6 bases and 10 bases, with 19 bases remaining between them. This CDR3 comprises 14 residues. CDR3 protein: CASSAEPTTREQFF. CDR3 nucleotide sequence: TGTGCCAGCAGCGCTGAACCTACAACTCGGGAGCAGTTCTTC.

The genes are TRBV7-9 and TRBJ1-4; no firm D call. V lost 5 bases and J 5 bases, leaving 18 bases between the germline ends. CDR3 length: 16 amino acids. Germline CDR1 reads SEHNR; CDR2 reads FQNEAQ (reference sequence). CDR3 bases: TGTGCCAGCAGCAACACCGCCGGTGGGGAAAATGAAAAACTGTTTTTT. Protein product: CASSNTAGGENEKLFF.

This clonotype was found a few times. The chain links TRBV2 to TRBJ1-1; D gene uncertain. Germline CDR1 is SNHLY and CDR2 is FYNNEI. Trimming pared 3 bases from V and 3 bases from J, leaving 14 bases between. The CDR3 contains 15 residues. The CDR3 DNA reads as TGTGCCAGCAGTGATAACCCAGCACGGGACACTGAAGCTTTCTTT. The encoded protein is CASSDNPARDTEAFF.